The 20 T cell receptor beta chains in this list originate from one sample, sequenced in a study of CD4+ T cells in melanoma. Data came from immunoSEQ multiplex PCR; TCRdb stores just in-frame clones and leaves some out. The table lists more than 8,500 clones, 69% of them singletons. Sequencing was performed on peripheral blood. Every receptor here comes from a human donor with melanoma.

As concerns this clone: A read error may produce the germline difference seen at one junction end. The chain has TRBV19 and TRBJ1-1; D not certain. Germline V lookup: CDR1 LNHDA, CDR2 SQIVND (reference sequence). The CDR3 spans 15 residues. CDR3 residues: CASSISGPPNAEAFF. The CDR3 DNA reads TGTGCCAGTAGTATTAGTGGACCCCCGAACGCTGAAGCTTTCTTT.

The J gene is TRBJ2-5, the V gene TRBV5-4; 8 bases are a match to TRBD2. The CDR3 has 15 amino acids. Germline CDR1 and CDR2: SGHNT and YYREEE (reference sequence). V dropped 4 bases and J dropped 2; count of bases not matched to a gene: 7. The CDR3 DNA is TGTGCCAGCAGCCCGGGGGGGGCTTTACAAGAGACCCAGTACTTC. Its protein product is CASSPGGALQETQYF.

This clone occurred once. The chain couples TRBV6-1 to TRBJ2-2; 9 bases are shared with TRBD1. This CDR3 spans 16 amino acids. Germline CDR1 MNHNS, CDR2 SASEGT. Unmatched junction bases numbered 7, after V lost 2 bases and J lost 6 bases. The CDR3 loop is CASSETGQGLAGELFF. CDR3 DNA sequence: TGTGCCAGCAGTGAAACAGGACAGGGGCTCGCCGGGGAGCTGTTTTTT.

This chain connects TRBV11-3 to TRBJ2-2; 13 bases match TRBD2. Germline-derived CDR1 and CDR2 are SGHNT and YENEEA. The V and J ends lost 4 bases and 5 bases, in that order; junction bases with no gene match: 4. CDR3 size: 16 residues. CDR3 sequence reads: CASSSTSGGATGELFF. The CDR3 coding sequence is TGTGCCAGCAGCTCCACTAGCGGGGGGGCGACCGGGGAGCTGTTTTTT. Looking up the rest from reference TRBV11-3 and TRBJ2-2 gives the full variable domain: EAGVVQSPRYKIIEKKQPVAFWCNPISGHNTLYWYLQNLGQGPELLIRYENEEAVDDSQLPKDRFSAERLKGVDSTLKIQPAELGDSAVYLCASSSTSGGATGELFFGEGSRLTVL.

This clone was seen a few times. A much larger clone differs from this one at a single base, so this may be a read error. The rearrangement uses TRBV5-1 and TRBJ2-7, with 11 bases aligning to TRBD1. This CDR3 comprises 14 residues. The germline CDR1 and CDR2 sequences are SGHRS and YFSETQ. Germline trimming cut 4 bases from V and 3 bases from J; bases unmatched to any gene: 3. Written as DNA, the CDR3 is TGCGCCAGCAGCCACGGGACAGGGGGCTACGAGCAGTACTTC. This gives the protein CASSHGTGGYEQYF.

This rearrangement joins TRBV30 to TRBJ1-3; D ambiguous. The length of the CDR3 is 13 residues. V dropped 1 base and J dropped 2 bases, with 6 bases sitting between them. Looked up from germline, CDR1 is GTSNPN and CDR2 is SVGIG (reference sequence). CDR3 nucleotide sequence: TGTGCCTGGAGTGAGACCCCTGGAAACACCATATATTTT. This translates into CAWSETPGNTIYF.

For the CDR3, the DNA is TGCGCCAGCAGCTTGGATGGGCGGCCATCGTCGCACTATGGCTACACCTTC. Its translation: CASSLDGRPSSHYGYTF. The chain has TRBV5-1 and TRBJ1-2; D gene unclear. Deletions cut 0 bases from V and 3 bases from J, with 18 bases between. In germline, CDR1 is SGHRS, CDR2 YFSETQ. CDR3 size: 17 residues.

The chain links TRBV5-1 to TRBJ1-5, with D hard to call. Per germline, CDR1 SGHRS and CDR2 YFSETQ. V lost 2 bases to trimming and J lost 4 bases, with 7 bases between them. The CDR3 has 13 residues. The CDR3 loop is CASSFGGNQPQHF. Written as DNA, the CDR3 is TGCGCCAGCAGCTTTGGTGGAAATCAGCCCCAGCATTTT.

The rearrangement links TRBV5-4 to TRBJ1-1, with D hard to call. The CDR3 loop spans 14 amino acids. V shed 4 bases and J shed 5 bases, with 15 bases lying between them. Germline V gives CDR1 SGHNT, CDR2 YYREEE (reference sequence). CDR3 nucleotides: TGTGCCAGCAGCCGATTTAACACGGAAACTGAAGCTTTCTTT. Its protein is CASSRFNTETEAFF.

This clone appeared a few times. The V gene is TRBV5-6, the J gene TRBJ1-2, with D hard to call. Per the germline V gene, CDR1 is SGHDT and CDR2 is YYEEEE. The V and J ends lost 3 bases and 2 bases respectively, with 14 bases between them. There are 15 residues in the CDR3. CDR3 sequence: CASSSDLDMNYGYTF. CDR3 in DNA: TGTGCCAGCAGCTCCGATCTTGACATGAACTATGGCTACACCTTC.

Within the sample, this clone is medium-sized (0.01 to 0.1%). Germline and junction disagree at one end, which may indicate a read error. This chain uses TRBV7-2 with TRBJ1-2; TRBD1 is a possible D gene (6 bases). Germline lookup yields CDR1 SGHTA and CDR2 FQGNSA. There are 12 residues in the CDR3. In DNA, the CDR3 is TGTGCCAGCAGTTTAGGACAGCCAGACCCCTTCTTC. Protein: CASSLGQPDPFF.

CDR3 sequence (DNA): TGTGCCAGCAGCGATTACAGGGCTGGAAACACCATATATTTT. Amino acids: CASSDYRAGNTIYF. V is TRBV5-4 and J is TRBJ1-3, with a tentative D call TRBD1 (6 bases). The CDR3 runs to 14 residues. The V gene lost 4 bases and the J gene lost 2 bases, with 10 bases spanning the gap. Germline CDR1 SGHNT, CDR2 YYREEE (reference sequence).

The rearrangement uses TRBV7-3 and TRBJ2-2; a weak D match, TRBD2 (6 bases). Germline CDR1 reads SGHTA; CDR2 reads FQGTGA. This CDR3 is built from 15 residues. Deletions cut 4 bases from V and 5 bases from J, with 14 bases between. CDR3 sequence reads: CASSSLGGGTGELFF. The CDR3, as DNA: TGTGCCAGCAGCTCCCTCGGGGGTGGGACCGGGGAGCTGTTTTTT.

The V and J genes are TRBV28 and TRBJ1-6; D unclear. V was trimmed by 4 bases and J by 16 bases, leaving 11 bases between them. Germline V gives CDR1 MDHEN, CDR2 SYDVKM. The CDR3 is 11 amino acids. This CDR3 is CASSSYLGLHF. The CDR3 nucleotides are TGTGCCAGCAGTTCCTACCTGGGGCTCCACTTT. Drawing the rest from reference TRBV28 and TRBJ1-6, the complete variable domain is DVKVTQSSRYLVKRTGEKVFLECVQDMDHENMFWYRQDPGLGLRLIYFSYDVKMKEKGDIPEGYSVSREKKERFSLILESASTNQTSMYLCASSSYLGLHFGNGTRLTVT.

This chain links TRBV5-1 with TRBJ1-1; TRBD1 aligns across 8 bases. The germline gives CDR1 SGHRS, CDR2 YFSETQ. J was trimmed by 3 bases and V by 0 bases; bases with no gene match: 7. CDR3 size: 16 residues. The DNA of the CDR3 is TGCGCCAGCAGCTTGGCCGGGAACAGGGGGGACACTGAAGCTTTCTTT. It specifies CASSLAGNRGDTEAFF. The variable domain in full, with the rest retrieved from reference TRBV5-1 and TRBJ1-1, is KAGVTQTPRYLIKTRGQQVTLSCSPISGHRSVSWYQQTPGQGLQFLFEYFSETQRNKGNFPGRFSGRQFSNSRSEMNVSTLELGDSALYLCASSLAGNRGDTEAFFGQGTRLTVV.

The chain links TRBV30 to TRBJ1-1; D unclear. The CDR3 sequence is 11 residues long. The germline CDR1 and CDR2 sequences are GTSNPN and SVGIG (reference sequence). Trimming stripped 8 bases from V and 4 bases from J, with 11 bases between. CDR3 sequence (DNA): TGTGCCGCCCAGGTAGTCACTGAAGCTTTCTTT. Protein sequence: CAAQVVTEAFF. The whole variable domain, filled in from reference TRBV30 and TRBJ1-1, reads SQTIHQWPATLVQPVGSPLSLECTVEGTSNPNLYWYRQAAGRGLQLLFYSVGIGQISSEVPQNLSASRPQDRQFILSSKKLLLSDSGFYLCAAQVVTEAFFGQGTRLTVV.

This clone came up a few times. The chain uses TRBV6-4 and TRBJ1-2; 9 nucleotides align to TRBD1. With V trimmed by 6 bases and J by 5 bases, 4 bases remained unmatched. There are 13 residues in the CDR3. Germline lookup yields CDR1 MRHNA and CDR2 SNTAGT. CDR3 residues: CASSHGTGYGYTF. In DNA, the CDR3 is TGTGCCAGCAGCCACGGGACAGGGTATGGCTACACCTTC.

V and J are TRBV28 and TRBJ1-4; no clear D gene. The V end lost 8 bases, the J end lost 7 bases, and 23 bases lay between the germline ends. The CDR3 spans 16 residues. Germline V gene data show CDR1 as MDHEN and CDR2 as SYDVKM. The CDR3 DNA reads as TGTGCCAGCTGCGCACACACCATGGGTATTGGTGAAAAACTGTTTTTT. Its translation is CASCAHTMGIGEKLFF.

A single count supports this clone. The gene calls are TRBV7-6 and TRBJ1-3; D gene unclear. CDR1 is SGHVS and CDR2 is FNYEAQ in the germline V gene. CDR3 length: 15 residues. The V and J ends lost 0 bases and 1 base respectively, with 7 bases between them. CDR3 sequence: CASSLAWGSGNTIYF. The DNA for the CDR3 is TGTGCCAGCAGCTTAGCGTGGGGTTCTGGAAACACCATATATTTT.

The chain has TRBV2 and TRBJ1-1; D call uncertain. CDR1 and CDR2 from the germline V gene are SNHLY and FYNNEI. V dropped 6 bases and J dropped 2 bases, with 10 bases sitting between them. This CDR3 has 13 amino acids. The CDR3 sequence: CASRDGVNTEAFF. The CDR3 region has the DNA TGTGCCAGCAGGGATGGGGTTAACACTGAAGCTTTCTTT.